Below, 13 T cell receptor beta chains from the same sample are listed, as sequenced in a study of blood T cells in healthy people across ages. A J-beta primer mix and a sample-barcoded 5' primer were used in a second PCR of roughly 6 to 11 cycles. TCRdb independently ran MiXCR on the 5' RACE reads; one entry per CDR3 protein. Of 700,000 to 1,000,000 distinct CDR3 sequences in the sample, under 45% are singletons; the top ten hold approximately 19%. Input material: blood. All receptors come from a man between 60 and 75 years old in good health.

This clonotype occurred a few times. The V call is TRBV30, the J call TRBJ2-7, with TRBD2 matching 13 bases. Germline V CDR1 and CDR2: GTSNPN, SVGIG (reference sequence). This CDR3 is built from 15 residues. Trimming took 1 base from V and 2 from J; bases not matched to a gene: 2. CDR3 DNA sequence: TGTGCCTGGAGTGGAACTAGCGGGGGGGCCTACGAGCAGTACTTC. It specifies CAWSGTSGGAYEQYF.

The chain has TRBV19 and TRBJ2-1; 8 positions agree with TRBD1. This CDR3 spans 13 amino acids. Germline V gene sequence: CDR1 LNHDA, CDR2 SQIVND (reference sequence). The V gene end was trimmed by 5 bases and the J gene end by 8 bases; junction bases not matched to a gene: 5. Here the CDR3 reads CASSGQGFHEQFF. The CDR3 coding sequence is TGTGCCAGTAGTGGACAGGGTTTCCATGAGCAGTTCTTC.

J is TRBJ2-1 and V is TRBV6-6; no clear D gene. The CDR3 extends over 13 amino acids. V was trimmed by 2 bases and J by 12 bases, leaving 14 bases between them. Germline V gene sequence: CDR1 MNHNY, CDR2 SVGAGI (reference sequence). The CDR3 DNA reads TGTGCCAGCAGTTACGACACCTATTGGGGGCAGTTCTTC. It yields the protein CASSYDTYWGQFF.

The gene calls are TRBV11-1 and TRBJ2-1, with TRBD2 identical over 8 bases. Germline-derived CDR1 and CDR2 are SGHAT and FQDESV (reference sequence). J lost 7 bases, V lost 3 bases, and 8 bases had no gene match. The CDR3 is 15 amino acids. The CDR3 here is CASSFTGGAWNEQFF. Written as DNA, the CDR3 is TGTGCCAGCAGCTTTACGGGGGGGGCCTGGAATGAGCAGTTCTTC.

This clonotype was seen a few times. This chain links TRBV25-1 with TRBJ2-1, with a possible D match to TRBD1 (6 bases). V was clipped by 2 bases and J by 8 bases, with 19 bases between them. Germline CDR1 is MGHDK and CDR2 is SYGVNS. The CDR3 runs 16 residues. The CDR3 sequence: CASSEGTGLVSDEQFF. CDR3 coding DNA: TGTGCCAGCAGTGAAGGAACAGGGCTGGTTTCCGATGAGCAGTTCTTC.

The rearrangement uses TRBV4-3 and TRBJ1-2; TRBD1 might be the D (5 bases). CDR3 size: 15 residues. The germline V gene encodes CDR1 LGHNA and CDR2 YSLEER. V was trimmed by 0 bases and J by 4 bases, leaving 12 bases between them. The CDR3 is CASSQDPGPLYGYTF. CDR3 DNA: TGCGCCAGCAGCCAAGATCCAGGGCCCCTCTATGGCTACACCTTC.

This clonotype was counted at least ten times. V gene TRBV24-1 combines with J gene TRBJ2-1, with a tentative D call TRBD2 (6 bases). Deletions cut 9 bases from V and 9 bases from J, with 20 bases between. The CDR3 totals 14 residues. CDR1 is KGHDR, CDR2 SFDVKD, per germline. In nucleotides, the CDR3 is TGTGCCACCTCTGACGGGGGTCAACGTGGTGAGCAGTTCTTC. This encodes CATSDGGQRGEQFF.

The rearrangement uses TRBV4-3 and TRBJ2-5, with D perhaps matching TRBD2 (6 bases). Trimming pared 0 bases from V and 1 base from J, leaving 15 bases between. This CDR3 comprises 17 residues. Germline CDR1 and CDR2: LGHNA and YSLEER. As DNA, the CDR3 is TGCGCCAGCAGCCAAGAGCGGCGGGGCTACCTCCAAGAGACCCAGTACTTC. Translation: CASSQERRGYLQETQYF.

This clonotype was seen a few times. The V and J genes are TRBV5-5 and TRBJ1-4, with D possibly matching TRBD1 (5 bases). Trimming removed 4 bases from V and 2 bases from J, with 24 bases in between. The CDR3 sequence is 19 residues long. Germline-derived CDR1 and CDR2 are SGHKS and YYEKEE (reference sequence). CDR3 loop: CASSGGYWTQLQTNEKLFF. CDR3 nucleotide sequence: TGTGCCAGCAGCGGGGGGTACTGGACCCAACTTCAGACTAATGAAAAACTGTTTTTT.

V usage is TRBV21-1 and J usage is TRBJ2-7; the D segment call TRBD1 is taken from the table without a DNA check. TRBV21-1 is a pseudogene locus. CDR3 length: 13 residues. The CDR3, as DNA: TGTGCCAGCAGCAAGGACAGGGACCACGAGCAGTACTTC. This gives the protein CASSKDRDHEQYF.

The chain joins TRBV3-1 to TRBJ2-1, with D uncertain. There are 12 residues in the CDR3. Between the trimmed V and J ends, which lost 5 bases and 8 bases, there was a span of 10 bases. Germline CDR1 reads LGHDT; CDR2 reads YNNKEL (reference sequence). The CDR3 here is CASSSTWYEQFF. The DNA for the CDR3 is TGTGCCAGCAGCTCGACGTGGTATGAGCAGTTCTTC.

This clonotype was seen only a few times. The chain couples TRBV29-1 to TRBJ1-4, with TRBD1 identical over 7 bases. Germline-derived CDR1 and CDR2 are SQVTM and ANQGSEA. With V trimmed by 6 bases and J by 8 bases, 12 bases remained unmatched. The CDR3 spans 14 residues. CDR3 nucleotides: TGCAGCGTAAAGAGACAGGGAATGGGAGAAAAACTGTTTTTT. Translated, it gives CSVKRQGMGEKLFF.

The chain uses TRBV3-1 and TRBJ2-6; D is ambiguous. The CDR3 is 15 residues long. V was pared by 4 bases and J by 2 bases, with 9 bases between. The germline CDR1 and CDR2 sequences are LGHDT and YNNKEL (reference sequence). This CDR3 reads CASSLQVTGANVLTF. The CDR3 nucleotides are TGTGCCAGCAGCCTCCAGGTAACTGGGGCCAACGTCCTGACTTTC.